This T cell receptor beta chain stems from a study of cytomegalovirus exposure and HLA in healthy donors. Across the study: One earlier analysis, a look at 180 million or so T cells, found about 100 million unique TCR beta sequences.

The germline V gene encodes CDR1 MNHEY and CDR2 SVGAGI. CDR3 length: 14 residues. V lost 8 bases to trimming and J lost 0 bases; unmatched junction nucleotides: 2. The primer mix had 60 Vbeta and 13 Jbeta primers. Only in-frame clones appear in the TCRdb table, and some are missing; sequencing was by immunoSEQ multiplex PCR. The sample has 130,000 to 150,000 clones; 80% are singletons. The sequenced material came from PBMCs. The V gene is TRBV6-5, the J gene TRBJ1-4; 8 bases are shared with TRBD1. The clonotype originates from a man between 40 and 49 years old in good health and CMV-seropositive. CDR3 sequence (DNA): TGTGCCAGCCAGGGGGCTTCAACTAATGAAAAACTGTTTTTT. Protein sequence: CASQGASTNEKLFF.